The present TCR beta chain was sequenced within a study of blood T cell repertoires in COVID-19 (dated by TCRdb to the early 2020s). For the wider study: Samples from collaborators originated in the United States, Italy and Spain and spanned both the acute and convalescent phases of COVID-19. Sample metadata almost always included a de-identified subject ID, COVID-19 status, age in years and sex. The material from the prospective study consisted of cDNA or gDNA derived from T cells, B-cell-depleted T cells, or PBMCs. The dataset comprised deeply sampled blood TCRbeta repertoires from subjects exposed to, actively infected with, or recovered from COVID-19. Where available, HLA class I and class II types were obtained from metadata supplied by the sample provider rather than from assay-based typing. Samples came from the ongoing ImmuneRACE study (first 160 participants) plus 1,254 subjects from 6 global collaborators. A freely available public database, intended as a resource for researchers studying the immune response to SARS-CoV-2, is where the repertoires were released.

TCRbeta CDR3 regions were amplified from genomic DNA using the immunoSEQ Assay, a bias-controlled multiplex PCR. Per the source publication's procedure: The number of nucleated cells in each sample was estimated from the amplification of reference gene primers within the assay. To quantify the absolute abundance of each unique TCRbeta CDR3 rearrangement, sequence reads were collapsed and filtered. For each sample, productive Simpson clonality was calculated as the square root of Simpson's diversity index over productive rearrangements. The clones in this table, taken by TCRdb from immuneACCESS, are in-frame only. Not every clone is retained; where verified, under half of the shortfall comes from an unresolved V gene, and the cause of the rest is unknown. V and J calls and clone size are those listed in that table; D and trimming were worked out from the DNA. For this sample the table gives 65,000 to 85,000 clones, of which under 95% were detected only once. The top ten clonotypes cover about 6% of the sample.

CDR3 length: 13 amino acids, cysteine to phenylalanine. Only the CDR3 region is kept as DNA, spanning 39 bases read in frame from base 1. For CDR1 and CDR2, the germline V gene (reference sequence) lists SGHNT and YYREEE. V is pared back by 0 bases and J by 4 bases, with 8 bases lying between the germline termini. Each collaborating institution followed its own protocols to collect whole blood in K2EDTA tubes. Collaborator samples were shipped for TCRbeta analysis as frozen whole blood, isolated PBMCs, or DNA extracted from either sample type. Points on this clone: Its recognized antigen is unknown. No much larger clone is present one base from it, and per-base qualities are unavailable.

The paper as a whole reports these results and caveats: The quantity of clinical and demographic metadata differed by source and by participant and was supplied without curation.

Here the chain combines TRBV5-4 and TRBJ2-7; the D gene remains uncertain. This receptor was obtained from a human donor in a cohort sampled during active COVID-19. Sequenced sample: peripheral blood. The CDR3 loop reads CASSLELFYEQYF. The bases read TGTGCCAGCAGCTTGGAACTCTTTTACGAGCAGTACTTC.